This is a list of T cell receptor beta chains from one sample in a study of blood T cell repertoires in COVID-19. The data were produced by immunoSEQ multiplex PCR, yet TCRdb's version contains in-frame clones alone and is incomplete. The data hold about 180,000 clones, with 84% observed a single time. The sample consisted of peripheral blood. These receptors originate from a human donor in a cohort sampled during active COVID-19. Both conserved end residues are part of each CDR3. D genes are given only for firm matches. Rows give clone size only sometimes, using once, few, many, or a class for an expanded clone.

CASSRTVINSPLHF TGTGCCAGCAGTAGGACAGTGATCAATTCACCCCTCCACTTT . TRBJ1-6 . TRBV27
CASSIRTGPAFF TGTGCCAGTAGTATCAGGACAGGGCCGGCTTTCTTT . TRBJ1-1 TRBD1 TRBV19
CASSFIEGTTGYTF TGTGCCAGCAGCTTTATAGAGGGAACGACGGGCTACACCTTC . TRBJ1-2 . TRBV7-8
CAVSPRFGQPQHF TGTGCCGTTAGTCCTCGGTTCGGTCAGCCCCAGCATTTT . TRBJ1-5 . TRBV2
CASSTGTGALEQYF TGTGCCAGCAGCACCGGGACAGGGGCTCTTGAGCAGTACTTC . TRBJ2-7 TRBD1 TRBV5-6
CASSLDPGHNEQFF TGTGCCAGCAGCTTAGACCCGGGTCACAATGAGCAGTTCTTC few TRBJ2-1 . TRBV11-2
CASSLDRVEAFF TGTGCCAGCAGTTTGGACAGGGTGGAAGCTTTCTTT few TRBJ1-1 TRBD1 TRBV12-3/TRBV12-4
CASSHGAENIQYF TGTGCCAGCAGCCATGGGGCTGAAAACATTCAGTACTTC . TRBJ2-4 . TRBV3-1/TRBV3-2
CASSLAPTDGYTF TGTGCCAGCAGCTTAGCTCCGACAGATGGCTACACCTTC . TRBJ1-2 . TRBV7-2
CASSLAKAGNYGYTF TGTGCCAGCAGCTTAGCGAAGGCAGGGAACTATGGCTACACCTTC . TRBJ1-2 . TRBV7-9
CALAAGAGDTIYF TGTGCCCTCGCGGCGGGGGCAGGGGACACCATATATTTT . TRBJ1-3 . TRBV7-9
CASFRTGGNTIYF TGTGCCAGTTTCCGGACAGGAGGAAACACCATATATTTT . TRBJ1-3 TRBD1 TRBV19
CASGKLTENTEAFF TGTGCCAGCGGCAAACTGACAGAGAACACTGAAGCTTTCTTT . TRBJ1-1 . TRBV5-8
CASSISSGQAYGYTF TGTGCCAGTAGTATTTCCTCGGGACAAGCCTATGGCTACACCTTC . TRBJ1-2 . TRBV19
CASTLQGPDNSPLHF TGTGCCAGCACCCTACAGGGGCCCGATAATTCACCCCTCCACTTT . TRBJ1-6 TRBD1 TRBV6-5
CASRSRRGGDTDTQYF TGTGCCAGCAGAAGTAGGAGGGGGGGAGACACAGATACGCAGTATTTT once TRBJ2-3 . TRBV3-1/TRBV3-2
CASSPTDYEQYF TGTGCCAGCAGCCCGACAGACTACGAGCAGTACTTC medium-sized TRBJ2-7 . TRBV7-9
CASSKTQGSYEQYF TGTGCCAGCAGCAAAACCCAGGGTTCCTACGAGCAGTACTTC . TRBJ2-7 . TRBV6-5